A single sample gave rise to the 8 T cell receptor beta chains below, sequenced in a study of blood T cells in healthy people across ages. Primers used in a second PCR of roughly 6 to 12 cycles were a sample-barcoded 5' primer and a J-beta primer mix. TCRdb ran MiXCR on the 5' RACE reads and lists one entry per CDR3 protein. The sample contains around 900,000 distinct CDR3 sequences, 25% to 35% of which appear only once. Sequences were obtained from blood. The source is a woman older than 75 in good health.

There are a few counts of this clonotype. Compared with germline, one end of the junction differs, possibly owing to a read error. The gene calls are TRBV2 and TRBJ2-2, with D possibly called TRBD1 or TRBD2 (5 bases each). This CDR3 is built from 13 residues. The V gene's germline CDR1 is SNHLY and CDR2 FYNNEI. CDR3 in amino acids: CASREGETGELFF. The CDR3 coding sequence is TGTGCCAGCAGGGAAGGGGAGACCGGGGAGCTGTTTTTT.

In this sample, this clonotype turned up many times. The J gene is TRBJ2-1, the V gene TRBV6-2 or TRBV6-3; D is unclear. V lost 2 bases to trimming and J lost 3 bases, with 14 bases between them. The V gene's germline CDR1 is MNHEY and CDR2 SVGEGT. This CDR3 comprises 16 residues. The CDR3 DNA is TGTGCCAGCAGTTACCTATCGGAAACCAGCTACAATGAGCAGTTCTTC. This translates into CASSYLSETSYNEQFF.

This clonotype has only a few counts. The chain employs TRBV3-1 and TRBJ2-7; possible D gene TRBD1, 5 bases. The ends were cut back, 0 bases at V and 4 bases at J, with 16 bases in the middle. Per the germline V gene, CDR1 is LGHDT and CDR2 is YNNKEL (reference sequence). This CDR3 has 16 residues. The DNA of the CDR3 is TGTGCCAGCAGCCAAGAGGTTCTGGGCAGGGAATACGAGCAGTACTTC. Encoded protein: CASSQEVLGREYEQYF.

A few counts support this clonotype. The rearrangement joins TRBV7-9 to TRBJ2-7; D is undetermined. V was cut by 4 bases and J by 5 bases, with 15 bases left in between. The CDR3 is 14 residues long. Germline CDR1 SEHNR, CDR2 FQNEAQ (reference sequence). The CDR3 is CASSWWPTSHEQYF. CDR3 sequence (DNA): TGTGCCAGCAGCTGGTGGCCCACGTCGCACGAGCAGTACTTC. Full variable domain (missing parts from reference TRBV7-9 and TRBJ2-7): DTGVSQNPRHKITKRGQNVTFRCDPISEHNRLYWYRQTLGQGPEFLTYFQNEAQLEKSRLLSDRFSAERPKGSFSTLEIQRTEQGDSAMYLCASSWWPTSHEQYFGPGTRLTVT.

This clonotype showed up just once. The V and J genes are TRBV10-3 and TRBJ2-7, with D possibly being TRBD2 (7 bases). The DNA end lines up better with TRBJ2-5; the J call may be wrong. This CDR3 has 13 residues. Germline V CDR1 and CDR2: ENHRY, SYGVKD. CDR3 nucleotide sequence: TGTGCCATCGGGGCGGGGGCAAAAGAGACCCAGTACTTC. This sequence encodes CAIGAGAKETQYF.

This clonotype was seen only a few times. The rearrangement joins TRBV3-1 to TRBJ1-6; no clear D gene. The V end lost 1 base, the J end lost 4 bases, and 8 bases lay between the germline ends. The CDR3 is 15 residues long. Germline-derived CDR1 and CDR2 are LGHDT and YNNKEL (reference sequence). DNA of the CDR3: TGTGCCAGCAGCCAAGCGGACCTGTATAATTCACCCCTCCACTTT. Translating gives CASSQADLYNSPLHF.

This clonotype was picked up many times. The J gene is TRBJ2-4, the V gene TRBV5-1, with 8 bases that match TRBD1. This CDR3 is built from 16 residues. CDR1 is SGHRS and CDR2 is YFSETQ in the germline V gene. The V gene end was trimmed by 3 bases and the J gene end by 0 bases; junction bases not matched to a gene: 5. This CDR3 is CASSSDRALAKNIQYF. Here the CDR3 DNA reads TGCGCCAGCAGCTCGGACAGGGCGTTAGCCAAAAACATTCAGTACTTC.

This clonotype was seen repeatedly, ten times or more. The chain couples TRBV7-2 to TRBJ1-2; no clear D gene. The V gene lost 4 bases and the J gene lost 8 bases, with 11 bases spanning the gap. CDR1 and CDR2 (germline): SGHTA, FQGNSA. CDR3 length: 12 amino acids. Written as DNA, the CDR3 is TGTGCCAGCAGCTCCGAACTGTGGGGCTACACCTTC. Its translation is CASSSELWGYTF.